The 14 T cell receptor beta chains presented below share a single source sample, sequenced in a study of blood T cell repertoires in COVID-19 (dated by TCRdb to the early 2020s). Libraries were built with the immunoSEQ multiplex PCR assay. Here the immuneACCESS table is served through TCRdb, limited to in-frame sequences with V and J called. Missing clones are a known gap in these copies; in checked studies unresolved V genes cover under half, and the rest lacks a known reason. In all, the sample holds 190,000 or so clones, and around 85% of those were seen once. Around 9.5% of the sample lies in the top ten. The sequencing input was peripheral blood. These receptors all come from a woman older than 75 with acute or convalescent COVID-19.

The V call is TRBV30, the J call TRBJ2-3, with 11 bases aligning to TRBD1. Germline assignment: CDR1 GTSNPN and CDR2 SVGIG (reference sequence). This CDR3 is 15 amino acids long. J gave up 4 bases and V 3 bases, and 6 bases lay outside the gene matches. CDR3 residues: CAWRPGQGVSDTQYF. CDR3 in DNA: TGTGCCTGGAGGCCGGGACAGGGGGTATCAGATACGCAGTATTTT.

The V gene is TRBV4-3, the J gene TRBJ1-2, with D possibly being TRBD1 (5 bases). Germline assignment: CDR1 LGHNA and CDR2 YSLEER. The CDR3 runs 15 residues. Trimming cost V 1 base and J 4 bases, with 13 bases left between them. The CDR3 DNA is TGCGCCAGCAGCCAAGGACCAGGGCTTGGCTATGGCTACACCTTC. This translates into CASSQGPGLGYGYTF.

This chain links TRBV3-1 (or the pseudogene TRBV3-2) with TRBJ1-2, with a possible D match to TRBD1 (6 bases). Germline assignment: CDR1 LGHDT and CDR2 YNNKEL (reference sequence). The V end lost 7 bases, the J end lost 0 bases, and 15 bases lay between the germline ends. The CDR3 runs 15 residues. The CDR3 here is CASTSTRTANYGYTF. The CDR3 DNA is TGTGCCAGCACCTCAACCCGGACAGCTAACTATGGCTACACCTTC.

V gene TRBV5-4 combines with J gene TRBJ2-5, with 7 nucleotides matching TRBD2. CDR3 length equals 14 residues. Trimming removed 0 bases from V and 4 bases from J; junction bases left unmatched: 3. Germline CDR1 SGHNT, CDR2 YYREEE (reference sequence). Here the CDR3 reads CASSLVASGETQYF. The CDR3 DNA is TGTGCCAGCAGCTTGGTGGCTAGCGGAGAGACCCAGTACTTC.

The rearrangement joins TRBV7-9 to TRBJ2-7, with 8 bases lining up with TRBD1. V lost 1 base, J lost 7 bases, and 6 bases stayed unmatched. Germline values: CDR1 SEHNR, CDR2 FQNEAQ (reference sequence). CDR3 length equals 14 residues. The CDR3 region is CASSLGGTGGEQYF. In nucleotides, the CDR3 is TGTGCCAGCAGCTTAGGTGGGACAGGAGGGGAGCAGTACTTC.

The DNA for the CDR3 is TGTGCCAGCAGCTTAGGACTAGCGGACACAGATACGCAGTATTTT. Translated: CASSLGLADTDTQYF. J is TRBJ2-3 and V is TRBV11-3, with TRBD2 matching 9 bases. Losses at the gene ends were 1 base for V and 2 bases for J; bases not matched to a gene: 1. This CDR3 contains 15 residues. CDR1 SGHNT and CDR2 YENEEA come from the germline V gene.

This sequence joins TRBV24-1 and TRBJ2-3; a weak D match, TRBD2 (6 bases). Germline loops: CDR1 KGHDR, CDR2 SFDVKD. The V and J ends lost 6 bases and 1 base respectively, with 19 bases between them. The CDR3 is 17 amino acids. The CDR3 DNA follows: TGTGCCACCAGTCCTGGTTTGGGGGGACTGCGCACAGATACGCAGTATTTT. Encoded protein: CATSPGLGGLRTDTQYF.

This clone was seen once. The chain carries TRBV5-1 and TRBJ2-7; 7 bases map to TRBD1. The length of the CDR3 is 15 residues. CDR1 and CDR2 from the germline V gene are SGHRS and YFSETQ. V dropped 0 bases and J dropped 3; count of bases not matched to a gene: 6. Here the CDR3 DNA reads TGCGCCAGCAGCTTGGTGCCCGGGGACAGCTACGAGCAGTACTTC. Residues: CASSLVPGDSYEQYF.

The J gene is TRBJ2-6, the V gene TRBV19; 12 nucleotides align to TRBD1. After removal of 9 bases from V and 0 bases from J, the junction contained 15 bases not matched to a gene. From germline, CDR1 is LNHDA and CDR2 SQIVND (reference sequence). The CDR3 length is 20 residues. CDR3 amino acids: CASTPGQGALYNSGANVLTF. The DNA for the CDR3 is TGTGCCAGCACCCCGGGACAGGGGGCGCTTTACAACTCTGGGGCCAACGTCCTGACTTTC.

This clone was detected once. V gene TRBV19 combines with J gene TRBJ2-7; D remains unclear. The germline gives CDR1 LNHDA, CDR2 SQIVND (reference sequence). V was trimmed by 4 bases and J by 5 bases, leaving 6 bases between them. There are 11 residues in the CDR3. CDR3 coding DNA: TGTGCCAGTAGTACCTTAAACGAGCAGTACTTC. This encodes CASSTLNEQYF.

The chain couples TRBV23-1 to TRBJ1-5, with D tentatively TRBD1 (5 bases). TRBV23-1 is classed as an ORF, of uncertain function. V lost 2 bases and J 5 bases, leaving 13 bases between the germline ends. The CDR3 is 15 amino acids. CDR3 sequence: CASSQKSGRDQPQHF. Written as DNA, the CDR3 is TGCGCCAGCAGTCAAAAGTCAGGGAGGGATCAGCCCCAGCATTTT.

CDR3 region: CASSLPPGTVQFF. Here the CDR3 DNA reads TGTGCCAGCAGTCTCCCACCGGGGACAGTGCAGTTCTTC. The chain is built from TRBV27 and TRBJ2-1; 7 nucleotides line up with TRBD1. J was trimmed by 12 bases and V by 5 bases; bases with no gene match: 10. This CDR3 is built from 13 residues. Germline V gene sequence: CDR1 MNHEY, CDR2 SMNVEV (reference sequence).

The chain employs TRBV28 and TRBJ2-3; D might be TRBD2 (6 bases). Trimming removed 4 bases at V and 2 bases at J, with 13 bases between. This CDR3 is built from 15 residues. CDR1 MDHEN and CDR2 SYDVKM come from the germline V gene. In nucleotides, the CDR3 is TGTGCCAGCAGTTCCCCCGGGGAGGCCACAGATACGCAGTATTTT. This encodes CASSSPGEATDTQYF.

The chain is built from TRBV19 and TRBJ2-2; D gene unclear. This CDR3 has 15 amino acids. Germline CDR1 LNHDA, CDR2 SQIVND (reference sequence). V was trimmed by 0 bases and J by 1 base, leaving 6 bases between them. CDR3 nucleotides: TGTGCCAGTAGTATAGATCCCAGGAACACCGGGGAGCTGTTTTTT. As protein: CASSIDPRNTGELFF.